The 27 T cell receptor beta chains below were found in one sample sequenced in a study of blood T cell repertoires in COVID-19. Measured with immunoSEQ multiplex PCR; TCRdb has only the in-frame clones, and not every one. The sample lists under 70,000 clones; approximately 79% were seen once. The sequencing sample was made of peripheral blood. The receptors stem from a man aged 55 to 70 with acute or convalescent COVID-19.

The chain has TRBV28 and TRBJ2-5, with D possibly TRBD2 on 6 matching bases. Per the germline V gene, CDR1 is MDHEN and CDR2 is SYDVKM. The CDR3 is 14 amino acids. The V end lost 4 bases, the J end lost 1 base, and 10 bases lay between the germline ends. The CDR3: CASSSRRVQETQYF. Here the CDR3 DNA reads TGTGCCAGCAGTTCTCGGAGGGTCCAAGAGACCCAGTACTTC.

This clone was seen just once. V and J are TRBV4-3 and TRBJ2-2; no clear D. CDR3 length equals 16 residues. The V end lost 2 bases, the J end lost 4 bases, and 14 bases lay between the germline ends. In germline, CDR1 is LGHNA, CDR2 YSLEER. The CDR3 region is CASSQRIRRLTGELFF. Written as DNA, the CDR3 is TGCGCCAGCAGCCAAAGGATCCGAAGACTCACCGGGGAGCTGTTTTTT.

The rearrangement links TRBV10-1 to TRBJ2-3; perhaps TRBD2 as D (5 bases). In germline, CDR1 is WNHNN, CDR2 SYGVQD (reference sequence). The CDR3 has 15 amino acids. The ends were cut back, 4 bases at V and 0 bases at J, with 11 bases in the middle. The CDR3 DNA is TGCGCCAGCAGTGGTCTATCGGGGAGCACAGATACGCAGTATTTT. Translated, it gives CASSGLSGSTDTQYF.

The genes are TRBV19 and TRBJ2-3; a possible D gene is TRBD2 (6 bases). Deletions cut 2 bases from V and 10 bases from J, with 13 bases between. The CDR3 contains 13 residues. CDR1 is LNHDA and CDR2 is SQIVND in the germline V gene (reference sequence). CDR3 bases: TGTGCCAGTAGTATAAGTCTTCGGGGGTCGCAGTATTTT. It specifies CASSISLRGSQYF.

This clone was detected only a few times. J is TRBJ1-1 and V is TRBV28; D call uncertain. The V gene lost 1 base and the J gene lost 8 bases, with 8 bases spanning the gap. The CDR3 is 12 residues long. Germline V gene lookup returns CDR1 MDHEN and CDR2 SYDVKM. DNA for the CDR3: TGTGCCAGCAGTTTATCAAGGAGGGAAGCTTTCTTT. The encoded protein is CASSLSRREAFF.

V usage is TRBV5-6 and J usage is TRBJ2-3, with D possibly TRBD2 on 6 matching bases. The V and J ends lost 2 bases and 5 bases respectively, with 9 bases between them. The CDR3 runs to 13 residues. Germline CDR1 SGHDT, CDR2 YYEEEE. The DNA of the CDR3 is TGTGCCAGCAGCTTCCGGGAGCGAGATACGCAGTATTTT. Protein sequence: CASSFRERDTQYF.

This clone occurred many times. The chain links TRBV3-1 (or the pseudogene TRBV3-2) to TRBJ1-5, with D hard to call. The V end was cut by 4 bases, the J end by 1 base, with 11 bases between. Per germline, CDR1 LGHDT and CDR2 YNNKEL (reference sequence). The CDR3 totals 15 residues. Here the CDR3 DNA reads TGTGCCAGCAGCCGCGGGTCAGGCAGCAATCAGCCCCAGCATTTT. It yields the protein CASSRGSGSNQPQHF.

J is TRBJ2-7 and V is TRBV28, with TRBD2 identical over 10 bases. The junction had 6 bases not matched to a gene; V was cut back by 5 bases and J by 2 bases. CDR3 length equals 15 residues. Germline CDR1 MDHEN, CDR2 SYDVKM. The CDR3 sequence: CASSPTSGMTYEQYF. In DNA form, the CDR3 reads TGTGCCAGCAGTCCAACTAGCGGGATGACCTACGAGCAGTACTTC.

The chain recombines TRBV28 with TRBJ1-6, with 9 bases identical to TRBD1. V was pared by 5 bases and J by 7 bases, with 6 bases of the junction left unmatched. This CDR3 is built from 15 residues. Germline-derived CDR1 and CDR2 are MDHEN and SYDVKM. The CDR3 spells CASSTRQGGNSPLHF. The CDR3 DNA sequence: TGTGCCAGCAGTACCCGACAGGGGGGAAATTCACCCCTCCACTTT.

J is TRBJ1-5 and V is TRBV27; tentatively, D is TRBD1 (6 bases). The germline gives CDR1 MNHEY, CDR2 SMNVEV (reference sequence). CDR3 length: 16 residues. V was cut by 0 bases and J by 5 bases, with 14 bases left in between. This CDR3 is CASSLSGGRRDQPQHF. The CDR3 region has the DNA TGTGCCAGCAGTTTATCGGGGGGGCGGAGGGATCAGCCCCAGCATTTT.

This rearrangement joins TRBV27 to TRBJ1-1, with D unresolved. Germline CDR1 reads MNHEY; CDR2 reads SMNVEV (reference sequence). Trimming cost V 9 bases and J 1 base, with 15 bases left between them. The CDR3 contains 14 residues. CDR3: CASIASRGNTEAFF. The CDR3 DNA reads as TGTGCCAGTATAGCGTCCCGGGGGAACACTGAAGCTTTCTTT.

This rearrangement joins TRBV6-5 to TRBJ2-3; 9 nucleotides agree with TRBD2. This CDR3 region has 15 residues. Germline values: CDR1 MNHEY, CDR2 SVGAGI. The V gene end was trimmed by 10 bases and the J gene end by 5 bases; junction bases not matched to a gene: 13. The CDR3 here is CATRPAGGQGDTQYF. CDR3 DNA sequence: TGTGCCACTCGGCCGGCGGGAGGGCAGGGAGATACGCAGTATTTT.

CDR3 bases: TGTGCCAGCAGTTGGCAGCCGACTACCGGGGAGCTGTTTTTT. It codes for CASSWQPTTGELFF. This sequence joins TRBV2 and TRBJ2-2; D not certain. V was cut by 5 bases and J by 5 bases, with 12 bases left in between. The CDR3 contains 14 residues. Germline V gives CDR1 SNHLY, CDR2 FYNNEI.

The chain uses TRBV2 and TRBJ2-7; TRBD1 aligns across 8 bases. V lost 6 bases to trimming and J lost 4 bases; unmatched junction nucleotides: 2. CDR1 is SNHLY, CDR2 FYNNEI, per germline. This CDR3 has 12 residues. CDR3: CASRGQVYEQYF. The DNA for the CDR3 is TGTGCCAGCAGGGGACAGGTATACGAGCAGTACTTC.

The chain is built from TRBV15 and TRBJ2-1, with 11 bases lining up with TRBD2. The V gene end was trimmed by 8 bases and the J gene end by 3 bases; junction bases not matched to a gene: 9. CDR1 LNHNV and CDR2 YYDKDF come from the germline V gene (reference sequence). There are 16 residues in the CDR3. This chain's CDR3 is CATEGLAGGFYNEQFF. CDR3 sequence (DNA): TGTGCCACCGAAGGGTTAGCGGGGGGGTTCTACAATGAGCAGTTCTTC.

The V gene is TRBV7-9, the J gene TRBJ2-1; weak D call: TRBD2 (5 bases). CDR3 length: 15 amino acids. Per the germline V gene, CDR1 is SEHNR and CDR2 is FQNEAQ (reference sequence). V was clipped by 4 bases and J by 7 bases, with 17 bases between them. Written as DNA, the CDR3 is TGTGCCAGCAGCTATCTAGCCGCTGGCTGGAATGAGCAGTTCTTC. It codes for CASSYLAAGWNEQFF.

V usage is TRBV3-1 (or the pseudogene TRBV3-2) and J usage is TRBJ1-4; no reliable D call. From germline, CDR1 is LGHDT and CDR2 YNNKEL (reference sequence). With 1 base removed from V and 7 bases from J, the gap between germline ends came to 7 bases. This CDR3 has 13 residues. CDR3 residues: CASSQVRSEKLFF. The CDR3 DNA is TGTGCCAGCAGCCAAGTAAGGAGTGAAAAACTGTTTTTT.

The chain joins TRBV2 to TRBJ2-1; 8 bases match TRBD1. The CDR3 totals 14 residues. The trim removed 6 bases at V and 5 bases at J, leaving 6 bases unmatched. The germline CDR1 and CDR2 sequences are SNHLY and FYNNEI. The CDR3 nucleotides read TGTGCCAGCAGGGGGGACAGGTCACACAATGAGCAGTTCTTC. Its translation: CASRGDRSHNEQFF. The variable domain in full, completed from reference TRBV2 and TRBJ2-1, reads EPEVTQTPSHQVTQMGQEVILRCVPISNHLYFYWYRQILGQKVEFLVSFYNNEISEKSEIFDDQFSVERPDGSNFTLKIRSTKLEDSAMYFCASRGDRSHNEQFFGPGTRLTVL.

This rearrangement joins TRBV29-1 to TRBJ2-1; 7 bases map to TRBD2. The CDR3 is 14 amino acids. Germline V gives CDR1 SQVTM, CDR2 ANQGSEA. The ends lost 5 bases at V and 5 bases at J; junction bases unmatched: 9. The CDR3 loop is CSVSLAGANNEQFF. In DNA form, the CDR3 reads TGCAGCGTTAGCCTGGCGGGAGCCAACAATGAGCAGTTCTTC.

The CDR3: CASSPLPPAASSYNEQFF. CDR3 nucleotides: TGTGCCAGCAGTCCATTACCCCCGGCGGCTAGCTCCTACAATGAGCAGTTCTTC. The chain joins TRBV27 to TRBJ2-1, with unresolved D. V gave up 5 bases and J gave up 0 bases, with 20 bases separating them. The CDR3 is made up of 18 amino acids. Germline V gene sequence: CDR1 MNHEY, CDR2 SMNVEV (reference sequence).

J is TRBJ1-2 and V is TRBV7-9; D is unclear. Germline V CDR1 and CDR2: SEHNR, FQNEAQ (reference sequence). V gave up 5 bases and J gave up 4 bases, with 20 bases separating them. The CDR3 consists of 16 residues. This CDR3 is CASSPPLREPIYGYTF. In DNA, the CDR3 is TGTGCCAGCAGCCCACCACTACGTGAACCAATCTATGGCTACACCTTC. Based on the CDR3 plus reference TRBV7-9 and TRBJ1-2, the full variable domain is DTGVSQNPRHKITKRGQNVTFRCDPISEHNRLYWYRQTLGQGPEFLTYFQNEAQLEKSRLLSDRFSAERPKGSFSTLEIQRTEQGDSAMYLCASSPPLREPIYGYTFGSGTRLTVV.

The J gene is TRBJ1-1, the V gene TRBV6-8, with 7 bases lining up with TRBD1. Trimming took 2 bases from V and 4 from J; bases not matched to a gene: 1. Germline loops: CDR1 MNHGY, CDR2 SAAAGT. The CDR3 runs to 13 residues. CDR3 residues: CASSYNRGTEAFF. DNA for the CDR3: TGTGCCAGCAGTTACAACAGGGGCACTGAAGCTTTCTTT.

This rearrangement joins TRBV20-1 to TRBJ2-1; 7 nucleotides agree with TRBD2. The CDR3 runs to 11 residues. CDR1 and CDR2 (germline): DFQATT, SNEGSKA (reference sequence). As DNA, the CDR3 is TGCAGGACGGGGACTAACTCTGAGCAGTTCTTC. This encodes CRTGTNSEQFF.

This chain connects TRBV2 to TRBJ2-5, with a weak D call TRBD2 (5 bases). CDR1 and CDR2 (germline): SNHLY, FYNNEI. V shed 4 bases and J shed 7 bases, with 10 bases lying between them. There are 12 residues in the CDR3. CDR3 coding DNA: TGTGCCAGCAGTGTGGAGGCTATGACCCAGTACTTC. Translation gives CASSVEAMTQYF.

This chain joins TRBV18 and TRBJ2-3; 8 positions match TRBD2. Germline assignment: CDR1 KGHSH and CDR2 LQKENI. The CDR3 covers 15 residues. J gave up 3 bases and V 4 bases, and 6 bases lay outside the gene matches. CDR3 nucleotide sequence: TGTGCCAGCTCACAAGCGGGAGATCTGACAGATACGCAGTATTTT. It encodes CASSQAGDLTDTQYF.

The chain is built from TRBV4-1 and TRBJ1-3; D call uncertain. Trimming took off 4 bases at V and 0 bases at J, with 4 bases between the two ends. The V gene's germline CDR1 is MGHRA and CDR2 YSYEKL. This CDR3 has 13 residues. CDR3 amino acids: CASSPISGNTIYF. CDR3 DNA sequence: TGCGCCAGCAGCCCCATCTCTGGAAACACCATATATTTT.

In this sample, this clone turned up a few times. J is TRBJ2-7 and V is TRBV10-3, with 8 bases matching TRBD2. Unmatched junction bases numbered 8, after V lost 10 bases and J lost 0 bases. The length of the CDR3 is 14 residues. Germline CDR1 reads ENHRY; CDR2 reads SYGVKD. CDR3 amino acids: CATRGGGGSYEQYF. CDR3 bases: TGTGCCACCCGGGGGGGTGGGGGCTCCTACGAGCAGTACTTC.